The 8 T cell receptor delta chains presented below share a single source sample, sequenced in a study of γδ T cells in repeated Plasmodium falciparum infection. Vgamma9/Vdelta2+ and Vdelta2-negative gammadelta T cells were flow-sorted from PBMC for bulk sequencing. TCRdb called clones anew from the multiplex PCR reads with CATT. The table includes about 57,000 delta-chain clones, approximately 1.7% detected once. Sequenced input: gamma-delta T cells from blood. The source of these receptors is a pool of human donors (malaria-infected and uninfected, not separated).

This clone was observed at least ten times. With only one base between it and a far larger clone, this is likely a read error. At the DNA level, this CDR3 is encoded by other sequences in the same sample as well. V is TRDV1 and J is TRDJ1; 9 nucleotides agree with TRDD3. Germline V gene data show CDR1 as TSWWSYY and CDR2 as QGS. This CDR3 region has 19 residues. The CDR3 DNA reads TGTGCTCTTGGGGAACCCGCCACCCTGGGGGATCCGAACACCGATAAGCTCATCTTT. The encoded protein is CALGEPATLGDPNTDKLIF.

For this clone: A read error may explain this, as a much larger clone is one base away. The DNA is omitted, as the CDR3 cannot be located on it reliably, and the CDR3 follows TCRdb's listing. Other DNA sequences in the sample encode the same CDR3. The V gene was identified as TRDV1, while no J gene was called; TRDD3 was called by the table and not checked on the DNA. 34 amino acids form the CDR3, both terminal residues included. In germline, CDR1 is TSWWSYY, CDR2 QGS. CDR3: CALGEQAQLEDSAKYFCALGTRPSNATGVNKLIF.

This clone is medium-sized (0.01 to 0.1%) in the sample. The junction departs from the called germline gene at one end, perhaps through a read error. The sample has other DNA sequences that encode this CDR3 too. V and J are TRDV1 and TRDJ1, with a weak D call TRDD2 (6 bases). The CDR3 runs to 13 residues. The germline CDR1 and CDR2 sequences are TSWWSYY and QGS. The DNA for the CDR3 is TGTGCTCTTGTGGAAACTCCTACCACGAAACTCATCTTT. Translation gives CALVETPTTKLIF.

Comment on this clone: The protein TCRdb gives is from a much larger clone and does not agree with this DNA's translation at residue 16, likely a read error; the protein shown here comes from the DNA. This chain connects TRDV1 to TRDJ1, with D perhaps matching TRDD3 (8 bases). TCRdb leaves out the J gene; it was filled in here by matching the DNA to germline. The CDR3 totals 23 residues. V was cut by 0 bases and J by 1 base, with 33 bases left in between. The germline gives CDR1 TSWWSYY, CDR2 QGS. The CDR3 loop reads CALGELRPRPSLYWGVLTDKLIF. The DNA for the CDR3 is TGTGCTCTTGGGGAACTTCGCCCCCGGCCTTCCTTGTACTGGGGGGTACTCACCGATAAACTCATCTTT.

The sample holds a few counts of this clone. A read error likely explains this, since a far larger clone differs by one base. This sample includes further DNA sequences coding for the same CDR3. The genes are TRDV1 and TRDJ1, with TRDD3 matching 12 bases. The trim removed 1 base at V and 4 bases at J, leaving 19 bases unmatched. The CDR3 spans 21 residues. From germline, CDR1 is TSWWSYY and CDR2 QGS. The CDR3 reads CALGEPASYVVLGDTLDKLIF. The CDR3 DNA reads TGTGCTCTTGGGGAACCGGCCTCCTACGTTGTGCTGGGGGATACGCTCGATAAACTCATCTTT.

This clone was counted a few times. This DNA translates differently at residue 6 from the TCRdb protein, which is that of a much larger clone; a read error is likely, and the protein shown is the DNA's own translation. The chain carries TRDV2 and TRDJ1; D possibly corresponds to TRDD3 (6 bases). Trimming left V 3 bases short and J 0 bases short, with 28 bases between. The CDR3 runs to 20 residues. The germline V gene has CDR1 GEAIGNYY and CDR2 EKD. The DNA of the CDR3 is TGTGCCTGTGACCATCTTCAATCCTGGGGATCATCTGCGTACACCGATAAACTCATCTTT. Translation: CACDHLQSWGSSAYTDKLIF.

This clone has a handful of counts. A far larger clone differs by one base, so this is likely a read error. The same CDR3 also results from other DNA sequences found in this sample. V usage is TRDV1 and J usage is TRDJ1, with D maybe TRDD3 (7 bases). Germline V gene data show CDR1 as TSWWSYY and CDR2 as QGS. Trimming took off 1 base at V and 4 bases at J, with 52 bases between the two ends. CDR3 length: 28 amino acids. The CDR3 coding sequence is TGTGCTCTTGGGGAACGAAAGGACGAAAGGGGAAAGTCCTTACGTATTCCTAGGGGGGGATGGTCGGTCGATAAACTCATCTTT. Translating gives CALGERKDERGKSLRIPRGGWSVDKLIF.

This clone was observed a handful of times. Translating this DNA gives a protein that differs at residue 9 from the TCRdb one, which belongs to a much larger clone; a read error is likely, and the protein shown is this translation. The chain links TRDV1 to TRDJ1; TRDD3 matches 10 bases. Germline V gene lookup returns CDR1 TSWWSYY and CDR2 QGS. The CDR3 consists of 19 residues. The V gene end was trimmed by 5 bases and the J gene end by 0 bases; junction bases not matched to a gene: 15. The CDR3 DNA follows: TGTGCTCTTGGGAAACCTTACGCCCCGGGGGATACGAACACCGATAAACTCATCTTT. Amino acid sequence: CALGKPYAPGDTNTDKLIF.